This T cell receptor (beta chain) originates from a study of OX40 agonist ivuxolimab in advanced cancers. For the study at large: Of the participants, more than 35% had some prior anti-PD-1, anti-PD-L1 or anti-CTLA-4 therapy, which was allowed. Regarding the study as a whole: Dosing at 0.1 to 3.0 mg/kg was accompanied by clonal expansion of CD4+ and CD8+ blood T cells by week 6. Among expanded peripheral T cells, antigen specificity went undetermined.

A remark on this clone: Its target is not known.

Generated by immunoSEQ multiplex PCR, the TCRdb table keeps only in-frame clones and is missing some. This sample has tens of thousands of clones, with about nine tenths found just once. CDR1 and CDR2 from the germline V gene are SNHLY and FYNNEI. Trimming took off 8 bases at V and 6 bases at J, with 15 bases between the two ends. This CDR3 has 13 amino acids. The receptor was derived from an adult with an advanced solid tumor such as melanoma, head and neck, liver or kidney cancer. Material: CD4+ or CD8+ T cells sorted from blood, obtained in a trial of the OX40 agonist ivuxolimab. The chain employs TRBV2 and TRBJ2-3; D unclear. The CDR3 region is CASGPTGGDTQYF. As DNA, the CDR3 is TGTGCCAGCGGACCGACTGGCGGCGATACGCAGTATTTT.